The clone carrying this T cell receptor (beta chain) was picked up a small number of times. Its antigen is as yet unknown. The sample belongs to a study of CD8 T cells in ankylosing spondylitis. Using its own MiXCR run on the 5' RACE reads, TCRdb lists one record per CDR3 protein. Counted here are more than 600,000 distinct CDR3 sequences, roughly 19% occurring once; the ten biggest clones make up 19%. General observations from the study: A motif in TCR beta, a set of several highly homologous variants, appeared characteristic of ankylosing spondylitis blood. Disease-linked clones were reportedly significantly enriched in matched ankylosing spondylitis synovial fluid.

This receptor was obtained from a male donor with ankylosing spondylitis. Sequenced: blood, either unsorted or a sorted T cell fraction (not recorded which).

CDR3 coding DNA: TGCAGCGGGGGCAGCGGGGGGCAGTACCAAGAGACCCAGTACTTC. It translates to CSGGSGGQYQETQYF. The chain links TRBV29-1 to TRBJ2-5; the match to TRBD2 covers 9 bases. CDR1 SQVTM and CDR2 ANQGSEA come from the germline V gene. This CDR3 has 15 amino acids. V was pared by 7 bases and J by 0 bases, with 9 bases of the junction left unmatched.